A selection of T cell receptor beta chains follows, all from one sample in a study of T cell repertoires in cytomegalovirus infection. Their specific antigens are unknown. Each CDR3 protein gets one entry after TCRdb re-called the reads with MiXCR. The sample has a few hundred thousand distinct CDR3 sequences, roughly 42% seen once. The sample in question was cultured PBMCs, obtained from culture after CMV antigen stimulation. The receptors shown here come from a human donor in good health (CMV status not recorded). Some clones in this sample may be carry-over from other donors' samples. Each CDR3 is given with its conserved first and last residue. Fields, in order: CDR3 length, V gene, D gene, clone size, J gene, CDR3 protein, CDR3 DNA. D genes are given only for firm matches. Clone size is given for some rows only: seen once, a few or many times, or a class if the clone is expanded.

cdr3_length: 14; v_call: TRBV4-3; d_call: -; clone_size: -; j_call: TRBJ1-2; cdr3_aa: CASSQDLGPGGYTF; cdr3_nt: TGCGCCAGCAGCCAAGATTTGGGGCCGGGAGGCTACACCTTC
cdr3_length: 13; v_call: TRBV27; d_call: -; clone_size: -; j_call: TRBJ1-5; cdr3_aa: CASSLIRNQPQHF; cdr3_nt: TGTGCCAGCAGTTTAATACGTAATCAGCCCCAGCATTTT
cdr3_length: 14; v_call: TRBV2; d_call: -; clone_size: -; j_call: TRBJ2-7; cdr3_aa: CASKEEGVSYEQYF; cdr3_nt: TGTGCCAGCAAGGAGGAAGGAGTCTCCTACGAGCAGTACTTC
cdr3_length: 14; v_call: TRBV27; d_call: TRBD2; clone_size: few; j_call: TRBJ2-7; cdr3_aa: CASSPQQSGGEQYF; cdr3_nt: TGTGCCAGCAGTCCCCAGCAGTCGGGGGGCGAGCAGTACTTC
cdr3_length: 14; v_call: TRBV6-5; d_call: -; clone_size: -; j_call: TRBJ1-2; cdr3_aa: CASSYSGQIVGYTF; cdr3_nt: TGTGCCAGCAGTTACTCGGGGCAGATCGTAGGCTACACCTTC
cdr3_length: 18; v_call: TRBV6-2/TRBV6-3; d_call: TRBD1; clone_size: -; j_call: TRBJ2-1; cdr3_aa: CASSEFGLRTGSDNEQFF; cdr3_nt: TGTGCCAGCAGTGAATTCGGATTACGGACAGGGAGTGACAATGAGCAGTTCTTC
cdr3_length: 15; v_call: TRBV5-1; d_call: -; clone_size: -; j_call: TRBJ2-1; cdr3_aa: CASSSLGGSNNEQFF; cdr3_nt: TGCGCCAGCAGCTCCCTGGGCGGAAGCAACAATGAGCAGTTCTTC
cdr3_length: 11; v_call: TRBV12-3/TRBV12-4; d_call: -; clone_size: -; j_call: TRBJ1-1; cdr3_aa: CASSSGRAAFF; cdr3_nt: TGTGCCAGCAGTTCGGGTCGCGCGGCTTTCTTT
cdr3_length: 15; v_call: TRBV20-1; d_call: TRBD2; clone_size: -; j_call: TRBJ2-3; cdr3_aa: CSARSPSGTADTQYF; cdr3_nt: TGCAGTGCTAGGTCGCCTAGCGGGACGGCAGATACGCAGTATTTT
cdr3_length: 13; v_call: TRBV5-1; d_call: -; clone_size: -; j_call: TRBJ1-1; cdr3_aa: CASAEGVNTEAFF; cdr3_nt: TGCGCCAGCGCGGAGGGCGTGAACACTGAAGCTTTCTTT
cdr3_length: 14; v_call: TRBV2; d_call: -; clone_size: once; j_call: TRBJ1-5; cdr3_aa: CASSDRMGNQPQHF; cdr3_nt: TGTGCCAGCAGTGACAGGATGGGCAATCAGCCCCAGCATTTT
cdr3_length: 17; v_call: TRBV19; d_call: TRBD2; clone_size: -; j_call: TRBJ2-1; cdr3_aa: CASSRTGGRSSYNEQFF; cdr3_nt: TGTGCCAGTAGTAGGACGGGAGGGCGAAGCTCCTACAATGAGCAGTTCTTC
cdr3_length: 14; v_call: TRBV7-9; d_call: -; clone_size: many; j_call: TRBJ1-4; cdr3_aa: CASSPSRDNEKLFF; cdr3_nt: TGTGCCAGCAGCCCATCCCGGGACAATGAAAAACTGTTTTTT
cdr3_length: 15; v_call: TRBV6-1; d_call: -; clone_size: -; j_call: TRBJ1-6; cdr3_aa: CASSPEGGLNSPLHF; cdr3_nt: TGTGCCTCCTCCCCGGAAGGAGGTCTTAATTCACCCCTCCACTTT
cdr3_length: 16; v_call: TRBV7-2; d_call: TRBD2; clone_size: few; j_call: TRBJ2-5; cdr3_aa: CASSSVLAGAQETQYF; cdr3_nt: TGTGCCAGCAGCTCCGTGCTAGCGGGGGCCCAAGAGACCCAGTACTTC
cdr3_length: 15; v_call: TRBV7-2; d_call: -; clone_size: few; j_call: TRBJ1-2; cdr3_aa: CASSLQGTDNYGYTF; cdr3_nt: TGTGCCAGCAGCTTGCAGGGGACTGACAACTATGGCTACACCTTC
cdr3_length: 18; v_call: TRBV20-1; d_call: TRBD2; clone_size: few; j_call: TRBJ2-5; cdr3_aa: CSASPHGTSGGFQETQYF; cdr3_nt: TGCAGTGCTAGTCCCCACGGGACTAGCGGGGGGTTTCAAGAGACCCAGTACTTC
cdr3_length: 16; v_call: TRBV7-8; d_call: -; clone_size: -; j_call: TRBJ2-7; cdr3_aa: CASSRTLQEFSYEQYF; cdr3_nt: TGTGCCAGCAGCCGAACCCTACAGGAATTCTCCTACGAGCAGTACTTC
cdr3_length: 15; v_call: TRBV4-3; d_call: TRBD2; clone_size: -; j_call: TRBJ2-1; cdr3_aa: CASSPGRAGFNEQFF; cdr3_nt: TGCGCCAGCAGCCCCGGGAGGGCGGGTTTTAATGAGCAGTTCTTC
cdr3_length: 13; v_call: TRBV7-2; d_call: -; clone_size: few; j_call: TRBJ2-4; cdr3_aa: CASSSRTGTIQYF; cdr3_nt: TGTGCCAGCAGCTCCCGGACGGGTACCATTCAGTACTTC
cdr3_length: 14; v_call: TRBV7-8; d_call: -; clone_size: -; j_call: TRBJ1-5; cdr3_aa: CASSLGPEGQPQHF; cdr3_nt: TGTGCCAGCAGCTTAGGCCCGGAAGGTCAGCCCCAGCATTTT
cdr3_length: 12; v_call: TRBV5-1; d_call: TRBD2; clone_size: -; j_call: TRBJ2-1; cdr3_aa: CASSFVAGEQFF; cdr3_nt: TGCGCCAGCAGCTTCGTAGCGGGCGAGCAGTTCTTC
cdr3_length: 15; v_call: TRBV7-2; d_call: -; clone_size: many; j_call: TRBJ2-1; cdr3_aa: CASSLGGKPNNEQFF; cdr3_nt: TGTGCCAGCAGCTTGGGGGGAAAACCAAACAATGAGCAGTTCTTC
cdr3_length: 16; v_call: TRBV28; d_call: TRBD2; clone_size: few; j_call: TRBJ2-5; cdr3_aa: CASSLVGLDYPETQYF; cdr3_nt: TGTGCCAGCAGTTTAGTAGGACTAGATTACCCAGAGACCCAGTACTTC
cdr3_length: 14; v_call: TRBV12-3/TRBV12-4; d_call: -; clone_size: -; j_call: TRBJ1-1; cdr3_aa: CASSFYTPNTEAFF; cdr3_nt: TGTGCCAGCAGTTTTTACACGCCGAACACTGAAGCTTTCTTT
cdr3_length: 15; v_call: TRBV19; d_call: -; clone_size: -; j_call: TRBJ1-1; cdr3_aa: CASSIGPPGNTEAFF; cdr3_nt: TGTGCCAGTAGTATAGGACCTCCCGGGAACACTGAAGCTTTCTTT
cdr3_length: 16; v_call: TRBV19; d_call: TRBD1; clone_size: -; j_call: TRBJ2-7; cdr3_aa: CASSPGWDREAYEQYF; cdr3_nt: TGTGCCAGTAGCCCTGGGTGGGACAGGGAGGCTTACGAGCAGTACTTC
cdr3_length: 14; v_call: TRBV12-3/TRBV12-4; d_call: TRBD1; clone_size: -; j_call: TRBJ1-5; cdr3_aa: CASSNEQGVSPQHF; cdr3_nt: TGTGCCAGCAGTAACGAACAGGGGGTTTCGCCCCAGCATTTT
cdr3_length: 13; v_call: TRBV20-1; d_call: -; clone_size: -; j_call: TRBJ2-1; cdr3_aa: CSAPGHANNEQFF; cdr3_nt: TGCAGTGCTCCGGGGCACGCTAACAATGAGCAGTTCTTC
cdr3_length: 15; v_call: TRBV5-6; d_call: -; clone_size: few; j_call: TRBJ1-2; cdr3_aa: CASSLPRQSSYGYTF; cdr3_nt: TGTGCCAGCAGCTTGCCTCGACAGTCCTCTTATGGCTACACCTTC
cdr3_length: 18; v_call: TRBV11-3; d_call: -; clone_size: -; j_call: TRBJ1-1; cdr3_aa: CASSPVQARGGIGAEAFF; cdr3_nt: TGTGCCAGCAGCCCTGTTCAGGCCCGGGGAGGGATTGGCGCTGAAGCTTTCTTT
cdr3_length: 17; v_call: TRBV4-3; d_call: TRBD2; clone_size: few; j_call: TRBJ2-5; cdr3_aa: CASSQRWRAGEEETQYF; cdr3_nt: TGCGCCAGCAGCCAGAGATGGAGAGCGGGAGAGGAAGAGACCCAGTACTTC
cdr3_length: 13; v_call: TRBV7-8; d_call: -; clone_size: many; j_call: TRBJ1-1; cdr3_aa: CASSFPGGTEAFF; cdr3_nt: TGTGCCAGCAGCTTCCCGGGCGGGACTGAAGCTTTCTTT
cdr3_length: 14; v_call: TRBV19; d_call: -; clone_size: -; j_call: TRBJ2-1; cdr3_aa: CASSRLTKQTEQFF; cdr3_nt: TGTGCCAGTAGTCGCCTGACTAAGCAGACTGAGCAGTTCTTC
cdr3_length: 15; v_call: TRBV7-2; d_call: TRBD2; clone_size: few; j_call: TRBJ2-5; cdr3_aa: CASSLDQAGGETQYF; cdr3_nt: TGTGCCAGCAGCTTAGATCAAGCGGGAGGAGAGACCCAGTACTTC
cdr3_length: 15; v_call: TRBV12-3/TRBV12-4; d_call: -; clone_size: few; j_call: TRBJ2-2; cdr3_aa: CASSFGQAGTGELFF; cdr3_nt: TGTGCCAGCAGTTTTGGACAAGCTGGGACCGGGGAGCTGTTTTTT
cdr3_length: 15; v_call: TRBV4-1; d_call: -; clone_size: -; j_call: TRBJ2-3; cdr3_aa: CASSQVLPRFDTQYF; cdr3_nt: TGCGCCAGCAGCCAAGTCCTCCCCCGATTTGATACGCAGTATTTT
cdr3_length: 15; v_call: TRBV7-2; d_call: -; clone_size: -; j_call: TRBJ1-6; cdr3_aa: CASSLGPSYNSPLHF; cdr3_nt: TGTGCCAGCAGCTTGGGTCCCTCCTATAATTCACCCCTCCACTTT
cdr3_length: 16; v_call: TRBV15; d_call: -; clone_size: few; j_call: TRBJ2-5; cdr3_aa: CATSRERTRSIETQYF; cdr3_nt: TGTGCCACCAGCAGAGAAAGGACACGATCCATAGAGACCCAGTACTTC
cdr3_length: 13; v_call: TRBV28; d_call: -; clone_size: -; j_call: TRBJ2-3; cdr3_aa: CASITQGYSKQYF; cdr3_nt: TGTGCCAGCATTACACAGGGATACTCGAAGCAGTATTTT
cdr3_length: 13; v_call: TRBV2; d_call: -; clone_size: -; j_call: TRBJ2-3; cdr3_aa: CASSEEKGVTQYF; cdr3_nt: TGTGCCAGCAGTGAAGAGAAGGGGGTTACGCAGTATTTT